Reported below is one TCR beta chain. Its matching antigen is unknown. Method: immunoSEQ multiplex PCR; TCRdb's copy keeps in-frame clones and lacks some. This table holds roughly 200,000 clones, about nine tenths found once. The CDR3 length is 11 residues. Germline CDR1 is MDHEN and CDR2 is SYDVKM. V lost 10 bases to trimming and J lost 0 bases, with 5 bases between them. The data were taken from a study of T cell responses to AZD1222 COVID-19 vaccine. Study results and caveats: CD4 TCRs covered the whole spike, strongest at regions 160-218 and 743-854. The repertoires were collected only after the peak T cell response. A reported finding is that nearly half of spike-specific TCRs target unmutated variant regions. Possibly, clonal diversity was underestimated; donors were largely white British and included more females.

This TCR was recovered from an adult who received the AZD1222 COVID-19 vaccine. The starting material was peripheral blood, obtained 28 days after the second AZD1222 dose. The chain uses TRBV28 and TRBJ2-3; D is undetermined. CDR3 nucleotides: TGTGCCACCCGGAGCACAGATACGCAGTATTTT. Residues: CATRSTDTQYF.